This entry is about one TCR beta chain. Its target is unknown. Germline values: CDR1 MDHEN, CDR2 SYDVKM. The V end was cut by 7 bases, the J end by 9 bases, with 34 bases between. The CDR3 has 19 amino acids. The primer mix had 60 Vbeta and 13 Jbeta primers. The data were produced by immunoSEQ multiplex PCR, yet TCRdb's version contains in-frame clones alone and is incomplete. This sample has under 200,000 clones, with less than 90% found just once. These data belong to a study of cytomegalovirus exposure and HLA in healthy donors. The study's findings and limits: The CMV antigen specificity of a few CMV-associated chains was confirmed through in vitro analysis.

V and J are TRBV28 and TRBJ1-5; TRBD1 is a possible D gene (5 bases). The source of this sequence is a young woman in good health and CMV-seronegative. Source material: PBMCs. CDR3 protein: CASTQKWGGTGDLVRPQHF. The CDR3 DNA sequence: TGTGCCAGCACCCAAAAGTGGGGGGGGACGGGGGATTTGGTACGGCCCCAGCATTTT. Looking up the rest from reference TRBV28 and TRBJ1-5 gives the full variable domain: DVKVTQSSRYLVKRTGEKVFLECVQDMDHENMFWYRQDPGLGLRLIYFSYDVKMKEKGDIPEGYSVSREKKERFSLILESASTNQTSMYLCASTQKWGGTGDLVRPQHFGDGTRLSIL.